The 10 T cell receptor beta chains in this list originate from one sample, sequenced in a study of Graves' ophthalmopathy and Graves' hyperthyroidism. As the template, RNA transcripts were used to amplify TCR beta CDR3 regions. Investigators did first-round RT-PCR with HTBI primers, then second-round multiplex PCR. TCRdb redid the calling of the multiplex PCR reads with MiXCR, one entry per CDR3 protein. Counted here are some 150,000 distinct CDR3 sequences, roughly two fifths occurring once; the ten biggest clones make up nearly 9%. The sequenced material came from peripheral blood. These receptors were taken from a man aged 30 to 39 with Graves' ophthalmopathy.

The gene calls are TRBV12-5 and TRBJ2-7; D might be TRBD1 (6 bases). Per germline, CDR1 LGHNT and CDR2 FRNRAP. V shed 2 bases and J shed 1 base, with 15 bases lying between them. The CDR3 has 16 amino acids. CDR3 nucleotides: TGTGCTAGTGGTTTGTTTCCCGGGGACATTTCCTACGAGCAGTACTTC. Translation: CASGLFPGDISYEQYF.

This clonotype was recorded at least ten times. The chain uses TRBV24-1 and TRBJ2-5, with 7 bases matching TRBD2. V dropped 3 bases and J dropped 5; count of bases not matched to a gene: 5. Germline values: CDR1 KGHDR, CDR2 SFDVKD. The CDR3 length is 14 residues. The chain's CDR3 is CATSDTGRFETQYF. In nucleotides, the CDR3 is TGTGCCACCAGTGATACCGGGAGGTTTGAGACCCAGTACTTC.

This clonotype showed up just a few times. This chain links TRBV27 with TRBJ2-7; D gene uncertain. The CDR3 sequence is 10 residues long. Germline lookup yields CDR1 MNHEY and CDR2 SMNVEV (reference sequence). CDR3 in amino acids: CASFGDEQYF. CDR3 in DNA: TGTGCATCCTTTGGGGACGAGCAGTACTTC.

The chain couples TRBV6-1 to TRBJ1-2, with 10 bases lining up with TRBD1. This CDR3 has 15 residues. The germline CDR1 and CDR2 sequences are MNHNS and SASEGT. Trimming took 4 bases from V and 6 from J; bases not matched to a gene: 8. CDR3 sequence (DNA): TGTGCCAGCAGTGCGGGGGACAGGGGCTTAGATGGCTACACCTTC. Translation gives CASSAGDRGLDGYTF.

This clonotype was seen many times. The CDR3 DNA is TGTGCCAGCAGCTTAGGCATCGGGGCGTACGAGCAGTACTTC. It specifies CASSLGIGAYEQYF. The chain links TRBV7-2 to TRBJ2-7; tentatively, D is TRBD1 or TRBD2 (5 bases each). The CDR3 contains 14 residues. Germline V gives CDR1 SGHTA, CDR2 FQGNSA. Trimming cost V 1 base and J 4 bases, with 11 bases left between them.

This clonotype came up many times. This chain links TRBV29-1 with TRBJ2-5; a weak D match, TRBD1 (5 bases). Germline values: CDR1 SQVTM, CDR2 ANQGSEA. The CDR3 loop spans 12 amino acids. With 3 bases removed from V and 3 bases from J, the gap between germline ends came to 8 bases. The DNA of the CDR3 is TGCAGCGTTGAGGGCAGGGAAGAGACCCAGTACTTC. Protein product: CSVEGREETQYF.

This clonotype was seen many times. This may be a read error: a much more frequent sequence differs by one nucleotide. As the CDR3 is not closed by the conserved phenylalanine or tryptophan, this likely results from a read error. The DNA for the CDR3 is TGTGCCAGCAGTTTATCTGGGACTAGGGGGGAGACCCAGTACTGC. Its translation: CASSLSGTRGETQYC. This sequence joins TRBV12-3 or TRBV12-4 and TRBJ2-5; 8 bases line up with TRBD2. The CDR3 is made up of 15 amino acids. V dropped 2 bases and J dropped 5; count of bases not matched to a gene: 7.

The chain links TRBV6-2 or TRBV6-3 to TRBJ1-2; D is uncertain. CDR3 length: 12 amino acids. Germline CDR1 MNHEY, CDR2 SVGEGT. The ends were cut back, 10 bases at V and 0 bases at J, with 9 bases in the middle. Here the CDR3 reads CATRLSNYGYTF. In DNA, the CDR3 is TGTGCCACGCGTCTATCTAACTATGGCTACACCTTC.

The chain uses TRBV28 and TRBJ2-7; D is uncertain. The germline CDR1 and CDR2 sequences are MDHEN and SYDVKM. Trimming left V 5 bases short and J 4 bases short, with 9 bases between. This CDR3 has 12 residues. The CDR3 loop is CASSPNMYEQYF. The CDR3, as DNA: TGTGCCAGCAGTCCCAACATGTACGAGCAGTACTTC.

This clonotype was recorded at least ten times. The rearrangement uses TRBV29-1 and TRBJ1-1; D is ambiguous. Between the trimmed V and J ends, which lost 4 bases and 0 bases, there was a span of 9 bases. The CDR3 contains 13 residues. Germline V lookup: CDR1 SQVTM, CDR2 ANQGSEA. CDR3 in amino acids: CSVVAHLNTEAFF. The DNA of the CDR3 is TGCAGCGTTGTCGCCCACCTGAACACTGAAGCTTTCTTT.